These 6 T cell receptor beta chains came from one sample sequenced in a study of vaccination and CD4 T cells after COVID-19. These receptors' antigens are unknown. Cultured CD4+ T cell DNA was sequenced using the Oncomine TCR Beta short-read assay. MiXCR, run by TCRdb on the PCR reads, gives a single entry per CDR3 protein. This table has about 13,000 distinct CDR3 sequences, around 38% appearing once. This sample's treatment: approximately nine-day PBMC culture with coronavirus spike peptide pools or control peptides (ViraFEST assay). Here the sequenced sample was CD4+ T cells from blood, cultured in vitro, taken after SARS-CoV-2 vaccination. These receptor sequences come from a human donor who had recovered from COVID-19.

This chain uses TRBV12-3 or TRBV12-4 with TRBJ1-1; D is ambiguous. The length of the CDR3 is 14 residues. V was trimmed by 6 bases and J by 0 bases, leaving 11 bases between them. The CDR3 spells CASRPDSVNTEAFF. CDR3 nucleotide sequence: TGTGCCAGCAGACCGGACTCCGTGAACACTGAAGCTTTCTTT.

V usage is TRBV15 and J usage is TRBJ2-4, with D perhaps TRBD2 (5 bases). V was cut by 3 bases and J by 6 bases, with 18 bases left in between. Germline-derived CDR1 and CDR2 are LNHNV and YYDKDF (reference sequence). CDR3 length equals 16 residues. The chain's CDR3 is CATSSDRGVGLNIQYF. For the CDR3, the DNA is TGTGCCACCAGCAGCGACCGGGGTGTGGGTTTAAACATTCAGTACTTC.

The chain uses TRBV6-5 and TRBJ2-5; TRBD2 aligns across 11 bases. The germline gives CDR1 MNHEY, CDR2 SVGAGI. V was clipped by 2 bases and J by 4 bases; unmatched bases: 3. This CDR3 region has 15 residues. CDR3 in amino acids: CASSYTSGSGETQYF. Here the CDR3 DNA reads TGTGCCAGCAGTTACACTAGCGGGAGCGGAGAGACCCAGTACTTC.

V usage is TRBV24-1 and J usage is TRBJ2-2; no clear D. The V and J ends lost 7 bases and 3 bases respectively, with 11 bases between them. Germline CDR1 reads KGHDR; CDR2 reads SFDVKD. The CDR3 length is 14 residues. This CDR3 reads CATRPYQDTGELFF. CDR3 coding DNA: TGTGCCACCAGACCCTATCAGGACACCGGGGAGCTGTTTTTT.

V and J are TRBV27 and TRBJ2-3; 8 positions agree with TRBD1. CDR1 MNHEY and CDR2 SMNVEV come from the germline V gene (reference sequence). Trimming at V came to 0 bases and at J to 5 bases, leaving 1 base not matched to a gene. There are 14 residues in the CDR3. The CDR3 here is CASSLSTGEDTQYF. The CDR3 DNA sequence: TGTGCCAGCAGTTTATCGACAGGGGAAGATACGCAGTATTTT.

This clonotype was picked up a small number of times. The chain couples TRBV6-1 to TRBJ1-2; no reliable D call. V was pared by 0 bases and J by 5 bases, with 10 bases between. The CDR3 runs 14 residues. CDR1 is MNHNS, CDR2 SASEGT, per germline. CDR3 nucleotides: TGTGCCAGCAGTGAAGCTGGGTATTTTTATGGCTACACCTTC. It specifies CASSEAGYFYGYTF.